The next 13 T cell receptor beta chains were all read from a single sample in a study of molecular identifiers for immune sequencing clone quantification. TCRdb reprocessed the PCR reads via MiXCR and lists one record per CDR3 protein. This sample has about 640,000 distinct CDR3 sequences, with just under 20% found just once. Sequencing was carried out using naive CD8+ T cells from blood, with Jurkat cell RNA spiked in. Documented subset: FACS-sorted CD8+CD4-CCR7+CD45RA+ naive T cells. These receptors were taken from a human donor in good health. Some libraries in this study had Jurkat cell RNA spiked in.

This clonotype appeared many times. The rearrangement joins TRBV12-3 or TRBV12-4 to TRBJ2-3; D gene ambiguous. Trimming removed 4 bases at V and 2 bases at J, with 10 bases between. This CDR3 comprises 14 residues. CDR3: CASSSSRNTDTQYF. DNA for the CDR3: TGTGCCAGCAGTTCTTCTCGAAACACAGATACGCAGTATTTT.

As concerns this clonotype: A read error may account for a junction end that differs from germline. The genes are TRBV27 and TRBJ1-5; D not resolved. The germline V gene has CDR1 MNHEY and CDR2 SMNVEV (reference sequence). CDR3 size: 14 residues. CDR3 sequence reads: CTSSRSGVLQPQHF. CDR3 nucleotides: TGTACCAGCAGTAGATCCGGGGTTCTTCAGCCCCAGCATTTT.

The chain uses TRBV5-3 and TRBJ1-5; D is perhaps TRBD1 (5 bases). TRBV5-3 is marked as an open reading frame, function uncertain. This CDR3 is 16 amino acids long. Trimming cost V 0 bases and J 2 bases, with 12 bases left between them. The CDR3 here is CARSLVGVDGNQPQHF. As DNA, the CDR3 is TGTGCCAGAAGCTTGGTAGGGGTGGATGGCAATCAGCCCCAGCATTTT.

This chain links TRBV7-6 with TRBJ2-1, with 8 bases aligning to TRBD1. V lost 4 bases to trimming and J lost 4 bases; unmatched junction nucleotides: 9. The CDR3 covers 16 residues. Germline V lookup: CDR1 SGHVS, CDR2 FNYEAQ. CDR3 sequence reads: CASSSEDRDVYNEQFF. CDR3 in DNA: TGTGCCAGCAGCTCGGAGGACAGGGACGTTTACAATGAGCAGTTCTTC.

The chain links TRBV6-5 to TRBJ1-1, with D possibly matching TRBD1 (5 bases). Germline loops: CDR1 MNHEY, CDR2 SVGAGI. This CDR3 has 13 residues. V shed 4 bases and J shed 6 bases, with 12 bases lying between them. CDR3 amino acids: CASSFSGQSEAFF. In DNA form, the CDR3 reads TGTGCCAGCAGTTTCTCAGGGCAATCTGAAGCTTTCTTT.

This clonotype occurred many times. V and J are TRBV19 and TRBJ2-7; 9 bases fit TRBD1. Germline loops: CDR1 LNHDA, CDR2 SQIVND (reference sequence). This CDR3 contains 15 residues. Trimming removed 5 bases from V and 3 bases from J; junction bases left unmatched: 8. The CDR3 DNA sequence: TGTGCCAGTAGTTCCGGGGACAGGGAATACTACGAGCAGTACTTC. Encoded protein: CASSSGDREYYEQYF.

The CDR3 DNA reads TGCACCAGCAGCCGGACTGACGGGGGAAAGAACACTGAAGCTTTCTTT. Translation gives CTSSRTDGGKNTEAFF. This chain uses TRBV1 with TRBJ1-1; the table gives TRBD1 as D, unverified against the DNA. TRBV1 is listed as a pseudogene. This CDR3 contains 16 residues.

Concerning this clonotype itself: One end of the junction fails to match germline, which may point to a read error. J is TRBJ2-2 and V is TRBV6-2 or TRBV6-3; the D gene is possibly TRBD2 (5 bases). CDR1 is MNHEY and CDR2 is SVGEGT in the germline V gene. This CDR3 has 17 amino acids. CDR3 sequence (DNA): TGTGCCAGCAGTTACTCCGGAACACGACCCTTTTCTGGGGAGCCGTTTTTT. Amino acids: CASSYSGTRPFSGEPFF.

The table lists this clonotype with many counts. The chain is built from TRBV28 and TRBJ2-7; TRBD1 aligns across 10 bases. CDR3 length equals 17 residues. V was pared by 1 base and J by 2 bases, with 8 bases of the junction left unmatched. Germline assignment: CDR1 MDHEN and CDR2 SYDVKM. CDR3 DNA: TGTGCCAGCAGTTTATCGGCCCGGACAGGGGGAACCTACGAGCAGTACTTC. Its protein product is CASSLSARTGGTYEQYF. The whole variable domain, remainder taken from reference TRBV28 and TRBJ2-7, is DVKVTQSSRYLVKRTGEKVFLECVQDMDHENMFWYRQDPGLGLRLIYFSYDVKMKEKGDIPEGYSVSREKKERFSLILESASTNQTSMYLCASSLSARTGGTYEQYFGPGTRLTVT.

This clonotype came up many times. The V and J genes are TRBV2 and TRBJ2-5; no reliable D call. The CDR3 has 14 residues. The V end lost 2 bases, the J end lost 1 base, and 8 bases lay between the germline ends. CDR1 is SNHLY, CDR2 FYNNEI, per germline. The CDR3 is CASSEMTPQETQYF. DNA of the CDR3: TGTGCCAGCAGTGAAATGACTCCCCAAGAGACCCAGTACTTC.

The sample holds a few counts of this clonotype. The chain recombines TRBV19 with TRBJ2-7; possibly TRBD1 for D (6 bases). Germline loops: CDR1 LNHDA, CDR2 SQIVND (reference sequence). V gave up 8 bases and J gave up 2 bases, with 13 bases separating them. CDR3 length: 13 residues. CDR3 DNA sequence: TGTGCCAGTTCAGGGGCGTCCGCCTACGAGCAGTACTTC. The encoded protein is CASSGASAYEQYF. The full variable domain, completed using reference TRBV19 and TRBJ2-7, is DGGITQSPKYLFRKEGQNVTLSCEQNLNHDAMYWYRQDPGQGLRLIYYSQIVNDFQKGDIAEGYSVSREKKESFPLTVTSAQKNPTAFYLCASSGASAYEQYFGPGTRLTVT.

This chain joins TRBV29-1 and TRBJ1-2, with 10 bases identical to TRBD1. This CDR3 is 16 amino acids long. Trimming removed 0 bases from V and 5 bases from J; junction bases left unmatched: 9. Germline V gene sequence: CDR1 SQVTM, CDR2 ANQGSEA. CDR3: CSVEEGDRGSFYGYTF. For the CDR3, the DNA is TGCAGCGTTGAAGAGGGGGACAGGGGCTCCTTTTATGGCTACACCTTC.

This clonotype was counted a few times. A much more abundant neighbour one base away suggests this may be a read error. This chain joins TRBV7-9 and TRBJ2-3; D call uncertain. The CDR3 extends over 13 amino acids. V lost 3 bases and J 4 bases, leaving 8 bases between the germline ends. Germline V gene sequence: CDR1 SEHNR, CDR2 FQNEAQ (reference sequence). CDR3 amino acids: CASSFIAPDTQYF. For the CDR3, the DNA is TGTGCCAGCAGCTTTATCGCGCCAGATACGCAGTATTTT.